A single sample is the source of the 29 T cell receptor beta chains below, sequenced in a study of cytomegalovirus exposure and HLA in healthy donors. The PCR used 60 Vbeta and 13 Jbeta primers. Data came from immunoSEQ multiplex PCR; TCRdb stores just in-frame clones and leaves some out. Of over 130,000 clones detected, 50% to 75% appear once; the ten largest clones hold approximately 6.5%. Sample: PBMCs. These receptors were collected from an older woman in good health and CMV-seropositive.

This clone appeared a single time. V and J are TRBV6-5 and TRBJ1-2, with 7 bases identical to TRBD1. CDR1 is MNHEY and CDR2 is SVGAGI in the germline V gene. The J segment lost 4 bases and the V segment lost 4 bases, leaving 9 bases of the junction unmatched. The CDR3 has 15 amino acids. The CDR3 DNA sequence: TGTGCCAGCAGTTGGGAAGAGGGGGCTCTCTATGGCTACACCTTC. Translated: CASSWEEGALYGYTF.

This sequence joins TRBV19 and TRBJ2-1; 9 positions agree with TRBD2. V shed 3 bases and J 9 bases; nucleotides not matched to a gene: 15. The CDR3 contains 17 residues. Looked up from germline, CDR1 is LNHDA and CDR2 is SQIVND (reference sequence). CDR3 loop: CASSISFSGRSLGEQFF. CDR3 coding DNA: TGTGCCAGTAGTATCAGTTTTAGCGGGAGATCTTTGGGTGAGCAGTTCTTC.

The chain combines TRBV5-1 with TRBJ1-1, with 9 bases aligning to TRBD1. Germline-derived CDR1 and CDR2 are SGHRS and YFSETQ. Trimming at V came to 4 bases and at J to 4 bases, leaving 14 bases not matched to a gene. The CDR3 extends over 17 amino acids. The CDR3 spells CASSLNPGTGLITEAFF. CDR3 nucleotide sequence: TGCGCCAGCAGCCTTAACCCGGGGACAGGGCTGATCACTGAAGCTTTCTTT.

This clone was seen more than once but under ten times. The chain employs TRBV28 and TRBJ1-1; no clear D. V was shortened by 6 bases and J by 3 bases, with 8 bases between the two germline ends. Germline V lookup: CDR1 MDHEN, CDR2 SYDVKM. The CDR3 extends over 12 amino acids. Here the CDR3 reads CASRSEYTEAFF. The CDR3 bases are TGTGCCAGCAGATCAGAATACACTGAAGCTTTCTTT.

This clone has more than one count but fewer than ten. The rearrangement links TRBV5-1 to TRBJ2-5; the D gene is possibly TRBD2 (6 bases). CDR3 length: 14 residues. V was trimmed by 0 bases and J by 4 bases, leaving 10 bases between them. Germline CDR1 and CDR2: SGHRS and YFSETQ. In DNA form, the CDR3 reads TGCGCCAGCAGCTTGGCGGGAGCAACAGAGACCCAGTACTTC. Amino acid sequence: CASSLAGATETQYF.

In DNA form, the CDR3 reads TGTGCCAGCAGCTCCCAGAATAATTCACCCCTCCACTTT. This sequence encodes CASSSQNNSPLHF. The V gene is TRBV7-2, the J gene TRBJ1-6, with D unclear. The CDR3 is 13 residues long. V was clipped by 4 bases and J by 5 bases, with 6 bases between them. Germline CDR1 is SGHTA and CDR2 is FQGNSA.

The chain has TRBV10-3 and TRBJ1-1; D might be TRBD1 (5 bases). From germline, CDR1 is ENHRY and CDR2 SYGVKD. The V end lost 6 bases, the J end lost 0 bases, and 11 bases lay between the germline ends. This CDR3 spans 14 amino acids. In DNA form, the CDR3 reads TGTGCCATCAGGACAGATCCCATGAACACTGAAGCTTTCTTT. As protein: CAIRTDPMNTEAFF.

The chain uses TRBV14 and TRBJ1-3; D remains ambiguous. The CDR3 sequence is 14 residues long. The germline V gene encodes CDR1 SGHDN and CDR2 FVKESK. Deletions cut 4 bases from V and 4 bases from J, with 11 bases between. DNA of the CDR3: TGTGCCAGCAGCCCGCTATCGGGGGGAAACACCATATATTTT. It translates to CASSPLSGGNTIYF.

In its sample, this clone was seen a few times. The V call is TRBV19, the J call TRBJ2-6; TRBD1 matches 7 bases. Unmatched junction bases numbered 7, after V lost 5 bases and J lost 0 bases. This CDR3 region has 17 residues. The V gene's germline CDR1 is LNHDA and CDR2 SQIVND (reference sequence). Here the CDR3 reads CASSPRDRTSGANVLTF. DNA for the CDR3: TGTGCCAGTAGTCCCCGGGACAGAACCTCTGGGGCCAACGTCCTGACTTTC.

In its sample, this clone was seen a few times. This chain joins TRBV19 and TRBJ2-3, with D tentatively TRBD1 (6 bases). The V end was cut by 7 bases, the J end by 2 bases, with 13 bases between. CDR3 size: 14 residues. The germline V gene has CDR1 LNHDA and CDR2 SQIVND (reference sequence). Here the CDR3 reads CASMTGSPTDTQYF. As DNA, the CDR3 is TGTGCCAGTATGACAGGATCTCCCACAGATACGCAGTATTTT.

The J gene is TRBJ1-4, the V gene TRBV28; weak D call: TRBD1 (6 bases). This CDR3 is built from 17 residues. Germline-derived CDR1 and CDR2 are MDHEN and SYDVKM. V gave up 4 bases and J gave up 3 bases, with 18 bases separating them. The CDR3 loop is CASSSPRGASSNEKLFF. The CDR3 nucleotides are TGTGCCAGCAGTTCCCCTCGGGGGGCTTCGTCTAATGAAAAACTGTTTTTT.

This chain uses TRBV27 with TRBJ2-3; D is perhaps TRBD2 (7 bases). Trimming shortened V by 7 bases and J by 5 bases, and 13 bases separated the two germline ends. The CDR3 spans 13 residues. From germline, CDR1 is MNHEY and CDR2 SMNVEV (reference sequence). CDR3: CASTQGRGDTQYF. CDR3 coding DNA: TGTGCCAGCACCCAGGGGAGGGGAGATACGCAGTATTTT.

This clone was seen only a few times. The V gene is TRBV20-1, the J gene TRBJ2-7, with unresolved D. Germline CDR1 DFQATT, CDR2 SNEGSKA (reference sequence). The CDR3 runs 11 residues. V gave up 7 bases and J gave up 3 bases, with 10 bases separating them. CDR3 loop: CSVQTGYEQYF. The CDR3 DNA reads as TGCAGTGTCCAGACTGGCTACGAGCAGTACTTC.

The chain joins TRBV5-1 to TRBJ1-2, with D possibly TRBD1 on 5 matching bases. Trimming cost V 4 bases and J 4 bases, with 23 bases left between them. The germline V gene has CDR1 SGHRS and CDR2 YFSETQ. The CDR3 loop spans 17 amino acids. Here the CDR3 DNA reads TGCGCCAGCAGCCGCAATAGACAGAAGCCTGATAGCTATGGCTACACCTTC. Its translation is CASSRNRQKPDSYGYTF.

The V and J genes are TRBV5-1 and TRBJ2-3; 7 bases map to TRBD2. The CDR3 is made up of 17 amino acids. Germline CDR1 SGHRS, CDR2 YFSETQ. V trimming: 0 bases; J trimming: 6 bases; junction bases outside the gene matches: 13. In DNA form, the CDR3 reads TGCGCCAGCAGCTTGGAGGGGCCGACTAGCTTCATGGATACGCAGTATTTT. It translates to CASSLEGPTSFMDTQYF.

The chain uses TRBV11-2 and TRBJ1-3, with 7 bases that match TRBD1. Looked up from germline, CDR1 is SGHAT and CDR2 is FQNNGV. The CDR3 is 15 residues long. Losses at the gene ends were 3 bases for V and 2 bases for J; bases not matched to a gene: 4. For the CDR3, the DNA is TGTGCCAGCAGCTTCATTGACAGGGCTGGAAACACCATATATTTT. This encodes CASSFIDRAGNTIYF.

The rearrangement links TRBV2 to TRBJ2-1; TRBD1 matches at 8 bases. The germline V gene encodes CDR1 SNHLY and CDR2 FYNNEI. The V and J ends lost 10 bases and 6 bases, in that order; junction bases with no gene match: 11. This CDR3 comprises 14 residues. CDR3 residues: CATKDRGRLNEQFF. The CDR3 coding sequence is TGTGCCACCAAAGACAGGGGTCGTCTCAATGAGCAGTTCTTC.

The chain employs TRBV15 and TRBJ2-6; 7 bases are a match to TRBD2. The V and J ends lost 0 bases and 2 bases, in that order; junction bases with no gene match: 4. The CDR3 runs 17 residues. Per the germline V gene, CDR1 is LNHNV and CDR2 is YYDKDF (reference sequence). CDR3 bases: TGTGCCACCAGCAGAGATGGGGGAGGGGCTGGGGCCAACGTCCTGACTTTC. The encoded protein is CATSRDGGGAGANVLTF.

This clone has only a few counts. This chain connects TRBV28 to TRBJ2-7, with 7 positions matching TRBD2. V was clipped by 6 bases and J by 4 bases; unmatched bases: 9. This CDR3 is built from 14 residues. CDR1 and CDR2 from the germline V gene are MDHEN and SYDVKM. CDR3 protein: CASRLLAANYEQYF. The CDR3 nucleotides read TGTGCCAGCAGACTCCTAGCGGCAAATTACGAGCAGTACTTC.

The rearrangement uses TRBV27 and TRBJ2-7, with 9 bases matching TRBD1. Germline loops: CDR1 MNHEY, CDR2 SMNVEV (reference sequence). J was trimmed by 4 bases and V by 4 bases; bases with no gene match: 8. The CDR3 length is 15 residues. The CDR3 DNA sequence: TGTGCCAGCAGTTCGGCCGGGACAGGGTTTTACGAGCAGTACTTC. It translates to CASSSAGTGFYEQYF.

The rearrangement joins TRBV6-5 to TRBJ1-1; D not resolved. The CDR3 runs to 11 residues. Germline values: CDR1 MNHEY, CDR2 SVGAGI. V was shortened by 6 bases and J by 1 base, with 3 bases between the two germline ends. CDR3 protein: CASSSNTEAFF. For the CDR3, the DNA is TGTGCCAGCAGCTCGAACACTGAAGCTTTCTTT.

The chain couples TRBV28 to TRBJ1-5, with a weak D call TRBD1 (6 bases). The CDR3 contains 15 residues. Trimming removed 7 bases from V and 0 bases from J, with 13 bases in between. Germline CDR1 and CDR2: MDHEN and SYDVKM. CDR3 sequence: CASTSGGHSNQPQHF. Written as DNA, the CDR3 is TGTGCCAGCACATCTGGGGGACATAGCAATCAGCCCCAGCATTTT.

This clone was observed a handful of times. The chain recombines TRBV28 with TRBJ2-5, with TRBD2 matching over 9 bases. V lost 5 bases and J lost 4; bases outside the gene matches: 5. Germline V gene data show CDR1 as MDHEN and CDR2 as SYDVKM. The CDR3 covers 14 residues. CDR3 DNA: TGTGCCAGCAGTCCTAGCGGGGTCCTAGAGACCCAGTACTTC. Translation gives CASSPSGVLETQYF. The whole variable domain, filled in from reference TRBV28 and TRBJ2-5, reads DVKVTQSSRYLVKRTGEKVFLECVQDMDHENMFWYRQDPGLGLRLIYFSYDVKMKEKGDIPEGYSVSREKKERFSLILESASTNQTSMYLCASSPSGVLETQYFGPGTRLLVL.

The V and J genes are TRBV19 and TRBJ1-1, with a tentative D call TRBD1 (5 bases). This CDR3 is built from 12 residues. CDR1 and CDR2 from the germline V gene are LNHDA and SQIVND (reference sequence). V was cut by 7 bases and J by 4 bases, with 10 bases left in between. This CDR3 reads CASTQGGTEAFF. The CDR3 bases are TGTGCCAGTACCCAGGGAGGCACTGAAGCTTTCTTT.

This clone was seen more than once but under ten times. The chain employs TRBV27 and TRBJ2-1; D may be TRBD2 (6 bases). Deletions cut 7 bases from V and 7 bases from J, with 20 bases between. Germline CDR1 reads MNHEY; CDR2 reads SMNVEV (reference sequence). CDR3 length equals 15 residues. The CDR3 protein is CASTKPGLLRNEQFF. In DNA form, the CDR3 reads TGTGCCAGCACCAAACCGGGACTCCTCAGGAATGAGCAGTTCTTC.

V gene TRBV5-1 combines with J gene TRBJ2-3; possible D gene TRBD1, 6 bases. Germline CDR1 SGHRS, CDR2 YFSETQ. CDR3 length: 17 residues. Between the trimmed V and J ends, which lost 0 bases and 2 bases, there was a span of 16 bases. The CDR3 DNA sequence: TGCGCCAGCAGCTTGGCACCGGGACAAGGATTCACAGATACGCAGTATTTT. This translates into CASSLAPGQGFTDTQYF.

The table lists this clone with a few counts. V is TRBV7-2 and J is TRBJ2-7, with 8 bases lining up with TRBD2. Germline CDR1 is SGHTA and CDR2 is FQGNSA. After removal of 1 base from V and 2 bases from J, the junction contained 4 bases not matched to a gene. The CDR3 totals 15 residues. This CDR3 is CASSLVPAGAYEQYF. In DNA, the CDR3 is TGTGCCAGCAGCTTAGTGCCAGCGGGAGCCTACGAGCAGTACTTC.

The sample holds a few counts of this clone. This chain links TRBV28 with TRBJ2-3; perhaps TRBD2 as D (6 bases). With 2 bases removed from V and 6 bases from J, the gap between germline ends came to 12 bases. The CDR3 covers 14 residues. CDR1 is MDHEN, CDR2 SYDVKM, per germline. The CDR3, as DNA: TGTGCCAGCAGTTTAGGACTAAACAGGGATACGCAGTATTTT. Protein sequence: CASSLGLNRDTQYF.

J is TRBJ2-5 and V is TRBV4-3; the match to TRBD1 covers 8 bases. From germline, CDR1 is LGHNA and CDR2 YSLEER. The CDR3 spans 14 residues. V was pared by 1 base and J by 5 bases, with 3 bases of the junction left unmatched. The DNA of the CDR3 is TGCGCCAGCAGCCAAGCAGGGGGCAGGGAGACCCAGTACTTC. Its protein product is CASSQAGGRETQYF.